Listed below are T cell receptor beta chains from one sample, sequenced in a study of shared T cell receptors in the human thymus. TCRdb keeps only in-frame clones here, not all; method: immunoSEQ multiplex PCR. The sample lists hundreds of thousands of clones; more than 75% were seen once. In addition, the sample was reused for a study of human thymus T cells.

The sample consisted of thymocytes. The origin of the receptors is a boy under three years old with a congenital heart defect. Both conserved end residues are part of each CDR3. Each record gives: CDR3 DNA, CDR3 protein, J gene, clone size, V gene, D gene. The D gene is left open where the match is weak. Clone size appears in some rows only: once, few, many, or a class for an expanded clone.

cdr3_nt: TGTGCCAGCAGCATGGGACTTCCTAGCTCCTACAATGAGCAGTTCTTC
cdr3_aa: CASSMGLPSSYNEQFF
j_call: TRBJ2-1
clone_size: .
v_call: TRBV25-1
d_call: .

cdr3_nt: TGCGCCAGCAGCTTGGGAATAGCGGGGGCCCTCTACAATGAGCAGTTCTTC
cdr3_aa: CASSLGIAGALYNEQFF
j_call: TRBJ2-1
clone_size: .
v_call: TRBV5-1
d_call: TRBD2

cdr3_nt: TGTGCCAGTAGTATTAGGGGTAAGCTGCGGGGCGCCTACGAGCAGTACTTC
cdr3_aa: CASSIRGKLRGAYEQYF
j_call: TRBJ2-7
clone_size: .
v_call: TRBV19
d_call: .

cdr3_nt: TGCGCCAGCAGCCAAGGGCTGGCAGCGGGGGGATACTACAATGAGCAGTTCTTC
cdr3_aa: CASSQGLAAGGYYNEQFF
j_call: TRBJ2-1
clone_size: once
v_call: TRBV4-3
d_call: TRBD2

cdr3_nt: TGTGCCAGCTCTTCGGACCAGCGGGGATACAATGAGCAGTTCTTC
cdr3_aa: CASSSDQRGYNEQFF
j_call: TRBJ2-1
clone_size: .
v_call: TRBV27
d_call: TRBD2

cdr3_nt: TGTGCCAGCAGCTTATTAGCTCTGGAGGGGCTCAACAATGAGCAGTTCTTC
cdr3_aa: CASSLLALEGLNNEQFF
j_call: TRBJ2-1
clone_size: .
v_call: TRBV11-2
d_call: .

cdr3_nt: TGTGCCAGCATAAGACCGGGACTAGCGGAGGTGGGGACCCAGTACTTC
cdr3_aa: CASIRPGLAEVGTQYF
j_call: TRBJ2-5
clone_size: .
v_call: TRBV2
d_call: TRBD2

cdr3_nt: TGCAGCGTTGGGGAGGTTTACGAGCAGTACTTC
cdr3_aa: CSVGEVYEQYF
j_call: TRBJ2-7
clone_size: .
v_call: TRBV29-1
d_call: .

cdr3_nt: TGTGCCAGCACCGCGACAGGGATCTATGAGCAGTTCTTC
cdr3_aa: CASTATGIYEQFF
j_call: TRBJ2-1
clone_size: once
v_call: TRBV2
d_call: TRBD1

cdr3_nt: TGCGCCAGCAGCCCGGGGGGCGGAAACACCATATATTTT
cdr3_aa: CASSPGGGNTIYF
j_call: TRBJ1-3
clone_size: few
v_call: TRBV4-3
d_call: .

cdr3_nt: TGCGCCAGCAGTGTCCGGGGGAACACTGAAGCTTTCTTT
cdr3_aa: CASSVRGNTEAFF
j_call: TRBJ1-1
clone_size: .
v_call: TRBV10-2
d_call: .

cdr3_nt: TGTGCCAGCAGCCAAGACAGGGGGTCTGGGGCCAACGTCCTGACTTTC
cdr3_aa: CASSQDRGSGANVLTF
j_call: TRBJ2-6
clone_size: few
v_call: TRBV7-2
d_call: TRBD1

cdr3_nt: TGTGCCAGCAGTGGGGGAAACAGGGCAAACCCCTACGAGCAGTACTTC
cdr3_aa: CASSGGNRANPYEQYF
j_call: TRBJ2-7
clone_size: .
v_call: TRBV2
d_call: .